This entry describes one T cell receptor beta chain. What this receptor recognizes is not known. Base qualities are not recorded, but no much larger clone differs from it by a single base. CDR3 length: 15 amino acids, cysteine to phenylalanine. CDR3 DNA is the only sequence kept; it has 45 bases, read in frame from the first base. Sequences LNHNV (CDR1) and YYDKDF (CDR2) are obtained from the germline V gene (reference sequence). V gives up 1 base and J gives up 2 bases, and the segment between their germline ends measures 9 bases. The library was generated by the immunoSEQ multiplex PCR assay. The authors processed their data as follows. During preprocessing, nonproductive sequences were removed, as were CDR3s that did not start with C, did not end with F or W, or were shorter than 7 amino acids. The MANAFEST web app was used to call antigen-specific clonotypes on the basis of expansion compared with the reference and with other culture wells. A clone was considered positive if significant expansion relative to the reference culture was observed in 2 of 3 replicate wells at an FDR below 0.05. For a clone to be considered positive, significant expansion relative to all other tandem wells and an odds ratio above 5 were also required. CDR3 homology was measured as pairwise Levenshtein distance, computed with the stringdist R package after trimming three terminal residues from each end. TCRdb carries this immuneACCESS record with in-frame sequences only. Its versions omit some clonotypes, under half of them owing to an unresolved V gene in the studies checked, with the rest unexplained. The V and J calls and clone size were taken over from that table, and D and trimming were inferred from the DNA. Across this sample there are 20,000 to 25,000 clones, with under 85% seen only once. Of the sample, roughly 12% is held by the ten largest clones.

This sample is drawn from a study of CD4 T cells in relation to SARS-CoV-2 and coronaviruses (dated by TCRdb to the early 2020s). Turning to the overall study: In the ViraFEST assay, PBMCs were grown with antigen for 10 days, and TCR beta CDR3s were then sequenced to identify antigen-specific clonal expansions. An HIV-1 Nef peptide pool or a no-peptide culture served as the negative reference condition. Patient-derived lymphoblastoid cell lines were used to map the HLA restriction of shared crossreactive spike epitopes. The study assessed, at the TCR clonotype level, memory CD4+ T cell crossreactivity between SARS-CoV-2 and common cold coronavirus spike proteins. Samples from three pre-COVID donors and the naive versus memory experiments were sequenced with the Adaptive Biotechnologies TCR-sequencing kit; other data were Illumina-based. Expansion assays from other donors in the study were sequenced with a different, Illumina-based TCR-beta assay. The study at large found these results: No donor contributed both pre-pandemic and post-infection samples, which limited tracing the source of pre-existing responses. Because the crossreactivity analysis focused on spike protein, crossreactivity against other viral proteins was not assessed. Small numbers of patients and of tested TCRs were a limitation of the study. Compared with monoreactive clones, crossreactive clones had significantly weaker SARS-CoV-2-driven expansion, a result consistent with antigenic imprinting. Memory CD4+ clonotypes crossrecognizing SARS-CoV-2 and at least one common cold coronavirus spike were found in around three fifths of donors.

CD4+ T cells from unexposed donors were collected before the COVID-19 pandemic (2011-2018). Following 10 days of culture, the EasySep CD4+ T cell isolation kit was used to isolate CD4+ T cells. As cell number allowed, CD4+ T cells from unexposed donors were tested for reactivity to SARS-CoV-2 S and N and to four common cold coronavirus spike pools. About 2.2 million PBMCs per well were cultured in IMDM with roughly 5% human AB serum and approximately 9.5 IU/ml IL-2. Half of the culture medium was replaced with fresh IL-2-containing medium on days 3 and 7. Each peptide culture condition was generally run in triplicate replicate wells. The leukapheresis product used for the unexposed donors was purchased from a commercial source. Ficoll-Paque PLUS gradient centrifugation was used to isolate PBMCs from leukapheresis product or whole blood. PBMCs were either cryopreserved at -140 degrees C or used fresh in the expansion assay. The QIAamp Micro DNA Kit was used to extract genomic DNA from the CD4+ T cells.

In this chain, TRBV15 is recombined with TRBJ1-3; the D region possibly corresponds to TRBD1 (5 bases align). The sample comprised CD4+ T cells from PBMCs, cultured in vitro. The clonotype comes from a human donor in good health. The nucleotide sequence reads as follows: TGTGCCACCAGCAGAGCGGGGGAAACTGGAAACACCATATATTTT. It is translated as CATSRAGETGNTIYF. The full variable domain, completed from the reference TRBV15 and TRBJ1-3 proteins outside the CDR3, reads DAMVIQNPRYQVTQFGKPVTLSCSQTLNHNVMYWYQQKSSQAPKLLFHYYDKDFNNEADTPDNFQSRRPNTSFCFLDIRSPGLGDTAMYLCATSRAGETGNTIYFGEGSWLTVV.